This T cell receptor (beta chain) appears in the sequencing data of a study of T cell responses to AZD1222 COVID-19 vaccine. This table comes from immunoSEQ multiplex PCR, and its TCRdb copy is limited to in-frame clones, with some not included. The data show approximately 100,000 clones, 85% to 90% seen once. This CDR3 has 13 residues. The germline CDR1 and CDR2 sequences are KGHSH and LQKENI. V shed 1 base and J shed 2 bases, with 6 bases lying between them. The chain combines TRBV18 with TRBJ2-7, with D perhaps TRBD1 or TRBD2 (5 bases each). The sequences come from peripheral blood, collected on day 0 of AZD1222 vaccination. This receptor was taken from an adult in good health. CDR3: CASSPQGPYEQYF. In DNA, the CDR3 is TGTGCCAGCTCACCACAGGGACCCTACGAGCAGTACTTC. Full variable domain (outside the CDR3, taken from reference TRBV18 and TRBJ2-7): NAGVMQNPRHLVRRRGQEARLRCSPMKGHSHVYWYRQLPEEGLKFMVYLQKENIIDESGMPKERFSAEFPKEGPSILRIQQVVRGDSAAYFCASSPQGPYEQYFGPGTRLTVT.